Listed below are T cell receptor beta chains from one sample, sequenced in a study of Graves' ophthalmopathy and Graves' hyperthyroidism. TCRdb re-called the multiplex PCR reads with MiXCR, one entry per CDR3 protein. The sample yields around 340,000 distinct CDR3 sequences, roughly 15% seen once. The sample taken for sequencing was peripheral blood. These TCRs come from an adult man with Graves' ophthalmopathy. CDR3s leave out the opening cysteine and the closing phenylalanine or tryptophan.

V	CDR3
TRBV12-3/TRBV12-4	ASSLVGADDYGYT
TRBV12-3/TRBV12-4	ASSMGLAAEQY
TRBV2	ASIFAGNTEAF
TRBV24-1	ATSDRPGLGSRETQY
TRBV30	AWSVRGGPSSYEQY
TRBV6-2/TRBV6-3	ASSDGTYTYEQY
TRBV7-8	ASSLVRGNTGELF
TRBV7-9	ASSQALTQETQY
TRBV5-1	ASSTHRTGSTGELF
TRBV6-2/TRBV6-3	ASSYHTGQGEGETQY
TRBV5-1	ASSWGPSSGANVLT
TRBV19	ASSIRRQEEAF
TRBV6-1	ASHSGGETEAF
TRBV30	AWSVLAGVTTEAF
TRBV6-1	AISDRGHQPQH
TRBV6-1	ASRPGQVYEQY
TRBV11-1	ASRRWTGNTGELF
TRBV7-9	ASDGQGSNSPLH
TRBV28	ASSLGGVDTEAF
TRBV19	ASSIQRGPQETQY